The clone carrying this TCR beta chain was seen a handful of times. One entry per CDR3 protein, called by TCRdb with MiXCR from the 5' RACE reads. The profile shows approximately 1.8 million distinct CDR3 sequences, about 30% of them singletons. This CDR3 contains 13 residues. V lost 6 bases, J lost 6 bases, and 7 bases stayed unmatched. Germline assignment: CDR1 MGHDK and CDR2 SYGVNS. This sample stems from a study of identical twins. The receptor was derived from a newborn girl in good health. V usage is TRBV25-1 and J usage is TRBJ1-2, with 7 positions matching TRBD1. The sample taken for sequencing was cord blood. The CDR3 nucleotides are TGTGCCAGCAGAGAAACAGGGGATAATGGCTACACCTTC. Its protein product is CASRETGDNGYTF.